These 23 T cell receptor beta chains share one sample of origin, sequenced in a study of identical twins. TCRdb reprocessed the 5' RACE reads with MiXCR, giving one entry per CDR3 protein. The sample records approximately 890,000 distinct CDR3 sequences, approximately 13% being singletons. This sample also belongs to another study, concerning yellow fever vaccine responses in identical twins.

Sequencing input: PBMCs. These receptors came from a woman aged 18-29 years in good health.

This clonotype was observed many times. The chain couples TRBV5-6 to TRBJ1-5; D gene uncertain. Germline V CDR1 and CDR2: SGHDT, YYEEEE. Trimming removed 2 bases at V and 2 bases at J, with 11 bases between. The CDR3 is 15 amino acids. CDR3 sequence (DNA): TGTGCCAGCAGCTTTTATAGGGTCGGCAATCAGCCCCAGCATTTT. As protein: CASSFYRVGNQPQHF.

V and J are TRBV7-9 and TRBJ2-1; maybe TRBD1 (6 bases). With 1 base removed from V and 7 bases from J, the gap between germline ends came to 17 bases. The CDR3 length is 16 residues. Germline V gives CDR1 SEHNR, CDR2 FQNEAQ (reference sequence). DNA for the CDR3: TGTGCCAGCAGCTTAGTGGTTCCAGGGGAAAGGAATGAGCAGTTCTTC. It encodes CASSLVVPGERNEQFF. Combining the CDR3 with reference TRBV7-9 and TRBJ2-1 gives the whole variable domain DTGVSQNPRHKITKRGQNVTFRCDPISEHNRLYWYRQTLGQGPEFLTYFQNEAQLEKSRLLSDRFSAERPKGSFSTLEIQRTEQGDSAMYLCASSLVVPGERNEQFFGPGTRLTVL.

The gene calls are TRBV5-1 and TRBJ2-1; 10 bases are shared with TRBD2. This CDR3 comprises 15 residues. With V trimmed by 4 bases and J by 3 bases, 4 bases remained unmatched. Germline V gene data show CDR1 as SGHRS and CDR2 as YFSETQ. This chain's CDR3 is CASSHSGGHYNEQFF. CDR3 sequence (DNA): TGCGCCAGCAGCCATAGCGGGGGGCACTACAATGAGCAGTTCTTC. The whole variable domain, filled in from reference TRBV5-1 and TRBJ2-1, reads KAGVTQTPRYLIKTRGQQVTLSCSPISGHRSVSWYQQTPGQGLQFLFEYFSETQRNKGNFPGRFSGRQFSNSRSEMNVSTLELGDSALYLCASSHSGGHYNEQFFGPGTRLTVL.

This clonotype was detected ten times or more. The chain is built from TRBV10-3 and TRBJ1-5; 10 positions match TRBD1. The germline V gene encodes CDR1 ENHRY and CDR2 SYGVKD. V lost 2 bases, J lost 7 bases, and 5 bases stayed unmatched. This CDR3 spans 15 amino acids. CDR3 DNA: TGTGCCATCAGTGAGCCGGGGGACAGGGGACAGCCCCAGCATTTT. Its translation: CAISEPGDRGQPQHF.

This chain joins TRBV20-1 and TRBJ2-3; 12 bases line up with TRBD2. CDR1 is DFQATT and CDR2 is SNEGSKA in the germline V gene (reference sequence). The J segment lost 1 base and the V segment lost 3 bases, leaving 11 bases of the junction unmatched. The CDR3 contains 18 residues. CDR3 residues: CSARSRLAGVEGTDTQYF. The CDR3 nucleotides read TGCAGTGCTAGGTCTCGACTAGCGGGAGTCGAAGGCACAGATACGCAGTATTTT.

Notes on this clonotype: A clone one base away is much larger, so this may be a read error. The chain joins TRBV7-2 to TRBJ2-4; D remains ambiguous. V dropped 0 bases and J dropped 0 bases, with 9 bases sitting between them. Germline CDR1 reads SGHTA; CDR2 reads FQGNSA. CDR3 length: 16 residues. The CDR3 sequence is CASSLAGALAKNIQYF. The CDR3 DNA is TGTGCCAGCAGCTTAGCCGGCGCACTAGCCAAAAACATTCAGTACTTC.

This chain joins TRBV20-1 and TRBJ2-7; D might be TRBD1 or TRBD2, each matching 6 bases. Germline CDR1 reads DFQATT; CDR2 reads SNEGSKA (reference sequence). Trimming pared 6 bases from V and 4 bases from J, leaving 13 bases between. This CDR3 spans 12 amino acids. In DNA, the CDR3 is TGCAGTGCGGGGGGCGTGAGTTACGAGCAGTACGTC. Its protein product is CSAGGVSYEQYV.

This clonotype was counted at least ten times. The V call is TRBV12-3 or TRBV12-4, the J call TRBJ2-7; D gene ambiguous. There are 11 residues in the CDR3. V lost 3 bases to trimming and J lost 7 bases, with 7 bases between them. As DNA, the CDR3 is TGTGCCAGCAGTTTCACGGGTGAGCAGTACTTC. It is translated as CASSFTGEQYF.

The chain links TRBV6-4 to TRBJ2-5; D is unclear. Trimming took 4 bases from V and 4 from J, leaving 10 bases between them. The CDR3 sequence is 13 residues long. Per the germline V gene, CDR1 is MRHNA and CDR2 is SNTAGT. The DNA of the CDR3 is TGTGCCAGCAGTGCCTCTTGGGGAGAGACCCAGTACTTC. It is translated as CASSASWGETQYF.

In its sample, this clonotype was seen once. The CDR3: CASSQDPGWNEQFF. CDR3 coding DNA: TGCGCCAGCAGCCAAGATCCGGGGTGGAATGAGCAGTTCTTC. The chain uses TRBV4-1 and TRBJ2-1, with a weak D call TRBD2 (5 bases). Deletions cut 0 bases from V and 7 bases from J, with 10 bases between. The CDR3 runs to 14 residues. The germline V gene has CDR1 MGHRA and CDR2 YSYEKL.

A few counts support this clonotype. This chain links TRBV10-3 with TRBJ2-3; maybe TRBD2 (6 bases). Germline-derived CDR1 and CDR2 are ENHRY and SYGVKD. The germline V and J ends were trimmed by 3 bases and 2 bases, with 12 bases remaining between them. This CDR3 spans 15 amino acids. CDR3 in amino acids: CAISDRGGNTDTQYF. The CDR3 DNA sequence: TGTGCCATCAGTGATAGGGGAGGTAACACAGATACGCAGTATTTT.

This rearrangement joins TRBV3-1 to TRBJ1-6; the match to TRBD1 covers 9 bases. Germline values: CDR1 LGHDT, CDR2 YNNKEL (reference sequence). V lost 4 bases to trimming and J lost 9 bases; unmatched junction nucleotides: 10. The CDR3 loop spans 16 amino acids. The CDR3 loop reads CASSRPRQGGSSPLHF. The CDR3 DNA sequence: TGTGCCAGCAGCCGGCCGAGACAGGGGGGGAGTTCACCCCTCCACTTT.

This clonotype was detected only a few times. The gene calls are TRBV7-9 and TRBJ2-1; 8 bases fit TRBD2. The trim removed 4 bases at V and 10 bases at J, leaving 9 bases unmatched. CDR1 and CDR2 from the germline V gene are SEHNR and FQNEAQ (reference sequence). This CDR3 comprises 14 residues. CDR3 sequence (DNA): TGTGCCAGCAGCTCTGGACTAGCCCCCGGGGAGCAGTTCTTC. Its translation: CASSSGLAPGEQFF.

This clonotype was seen a handful of times. The rearrangement uses TRBV18 and TRBJ2-6, with 7 positions matching TRBD2. The CDR3 extends over 17 amino acids. V was pared by 5 bases and J by 0 bases, with 7 bases of the junction left unmatched. Germline V gene sequence: CDR1 KGHSH, CDR2 LQKENI. CDR3 region: CASSARLADSGANVLTF. In nucleotides, the CDR3 is TGTGCCAGCTCAGCTAGGCTAGCGGACTCTGGGGCCAACGTCCTGACTTTC.

This clonotype has just a few counts. V and J are TRBV7-9 and TRBJ2-7, with D perhaps assigned TRBD1 or TRBD2 (6 bases each). This CDR3 is 13 amino acids long. Germline-derived CDR1 and CDR2 are SEHNR and FQNEAQ (reference sequence). Trimming left V 2 bases short and J 5 bases short, with 10 bases between. The CDR3 DNA reads TGTGCCAGCAGCTTACGGGGGCTCGACGAGCAGTACTTC. Protein: CASSLRGLDEQYF.

This chain uses TRBV20-1 with TRBJ2-3, with 8 nucleotides matching TRBD1. With 0 bases clipped from V and 4 bases from J, the junction kept 15 bases outside the gene matches. CDR1 is DFQATT and CDR2 is SNEGSKA in the germline V gene (reference sequence). This CDR3 comprises 18 residues. CDR3: CSARDVLKSRGLSDTQYF. In DNA form, the CDR3 reads TGCAGTGCTAGAGATGTCTTGAAGTCCAGGGGGCTTTCAGATACGCAGTATTTT.

V is TRBV7-9 and J is TRBJ1-1; D unresolved. The germline V and J ends were trimmed by 3 bases and 0 bases, with 8 bases remaining between them. Per the germline V gene, CDR1 is SEHNR and CDR2 is FQNEAQ (reference sequence). The CDR3 is 14 residues long. The CDR3 DNA sequence: TGTGCCAGCAGCTTCGGCGACGTGAACACTGAAGCTTTCTTT. This codes for CASSFGDVNTEAFF.

This clonotype was counted between two and nine times. This chain links TRBV20-1 with TRBJ2-1; possible D gene TRBD2, 6 bases. This CDR3 region has 15 residues. Trimming removed 3 bases at V and 0 bases at J, with 12 bases between. From germline, CDR1 is DFQATT and CDR2 SNEGSKA (reference sequence). CDR3 DNA: TGCAGTGCTAGGTGGCGGAGGGGCTCCTACAATGAGCAGTTCTTC. Protein: CSARWRRGSYNEQFF.

This clonotype was seen a handful of times. The V and J genes are TRBV20-1 and TRBJ2-2; D not certain. The CDR3 consists of 13 residues. The V end lost 6 bases, the J end lost 7 bases, and 15 bases lay between the germline ends. In germline, CDR1 is DFQATT, CDR2 SNEGSKA (reference sequence). CDR3 nucleotides: TGCAGTGCCTATGGCGTTGTAAGCGGGGAGCTGTTTTTT. This translates into CSAYGVVSGELFF.

The rearrangement links TRBV20-1 to TRBJ2-7, with TRBD2 identical over 7 bases. V lost 0 bases to trimming and J lost 5 bases; unmatched junction nucleotides: 10. Germline V CDR1 and CDR2: DFQATT, SNEGSKA (reference sequence). The CDR3 loop spans 15 amino acids. The CDR3 sequence is CSARDAASGRDEQYF. CDR3 DNA sequence: TGCAGTGCTAGAGATGCAGCTAGCGGCCGGGACGAGCAGTACTTC.

This clonotype came up a few times. The chain couples TRBV28 to TRBJ1-5; 8 bases are shared with TRBD1. This CDR3 is built from 12 residues. Germline CDR1 MDHEN, CDR2 SYDVKM. With V trimmed by 10 bases and J by 11 bases, 10 bases remained unmatched. The CDR3 spells CAIRQGQKTQHF. DNA of the CDR3: TGTGCCATCCGACAGGGGCAAAAGACCCAGCATTTT.

V gene TRBV24-1 combines with J gene TRBJ2-2; D is unresolved. Germline CDR1 KGHDR, CDR2 SFDVKD. The CDR3 is 13 residues long. With 3 bases removed from V and 2 bases from J, the gap between germline ends came to 3 bases. The DNA for the CDR3 is TGTGCCACCAGTGATCGCAACACCGGGGAGCTGTTTTTT. The encoded protein is CATSDRNTGELFF.

The sample holds a few counts of this clonotype. This chain joins TRBV4-1 and TRBJ2-3; D possibly matches TRBD1 or TRBD2 (6 bases each). The CDR3 length is 17 residues. Trimming stripped 4 bases from V and 2 bases from J, with 19 bases between. Germline V lookup: CDR1 MGHRA, CDR2 YSYEKL. The CDR3 DNA is TGCGCCAGCAGCCCACCCCGGGGGCTGGCAAACACAGATACGCAGTATTTT. Amino acid sequence: CASSPPRGLANTDTQYF.